Detailed here is one T cell receptor (beta chain). Its specificity is not known. Going into DNA extraction, samples held 1-10 million cryopreserved PBMC. The authors ran the immunoSEQ assay, v3.0, at survey level. The repertoire was sequenced with immunoSEQ multiplex PCR; TCRdb's copy has only in-frame clones and lacks some. The sample comprises 20,000 to 25,000 clones, about four fifths of which are singletons, and roughly 10% rests with the top ten. Germline CDR1 reads MNHNS; CDR2 reads SASEGT. This CDR3 has 11 residues. V was pared by 7 bases and J by 9 bases, with 13 bases between. The sample comes from a study of long-term antiretroviral therapy in people with HIV. Whole-study findings and limits: Transplant donor controls retained higher diversity, though diversity increased after ART. Whereas controls had wider CDR3 length ranges, HIV repertoires had narrower ones.

The chain uses TRBV6-1 and TRBJ2-7, with D hard to call. Sequences were derived from unsorted PBMCs, sampled less than 2.5 years after starting antiretroviral therapy. The receptor was isolated from a man in his forties with HIV. Here the CDR3 DNA reads TGTGCCAGCAAGGGCGAACCGGTGCAGTACTTC. Translating it yields CASKGEPVQYF.